A single sample gave rise to the 15 T cell receptor beta chains below, sequenced in a study of low-dose radiotherapy and immunotherapy resistance in tumors. As for time point: before trial treatment. Alpha- and beta-chain coverage of first-strand cDNA came from TRAV- and TRBV-specific primers. A constant-region primer paired with the V-primer adapter amplified TCRs over about 19 PCR cycles. TCRdb re-analysed the reads in MiXCR, keeping a single row per CDR3 protein. Altogether some 85,000 distinct CDR3 sequences are present, approximately 17% being singletons, with the ten largest covering approximately 6%. Material: PBMCs, obtained before treatment. These receptors all come from a male donor with prostate cancer.

This clonotype has a count of ten or more. The chain carries TRBV12-3 or TRBV12-4 and TRBJ2-7; TRBD2 matches at 8 bases. Trimming at V came to 6 bases and at J to 4 bases, leaving 8 bases not matched to a gene. This CDR3 is 14 amino acids long. CDR3 loop: CASRAGGGGYEQYF. The CDR3 DNA reads as TGTGCCAGCAGGGCCGGGGGGGGTGGATACGAGCAGTACTTC.

The table lists this clonotype with many counts. The genes are TRBV20-1 and TRBJ2-3, with TRBD2 as a possible D gene (6 bases). The CDR3 runs 13 residues. The ends were cut back, 1 base at V and 5 bases at J, with 10 bases in the middle. Per the germline V gene, CDR1 is DFQATT and CDR2 is SNEGSKA (reference sequence). The CDR3 spells CSARVGSGDTQYF. For the CDR3, the DNA is TGCAGTGCTAGAGTTGGTAGCGGAGATACGCAGTATTTT.

In this sample, this clonotype turned up many times. V is TRBV20-1 and J is TRBJ1-5, with 7 bases identical to TRBD1. V gave up 2 bases and J gave up 6 bases; unmatched junction bases: 4. There are 13 residues in the CDR3. Per the germline V gene, CDR1 is DFQATT and CDR2 is SNEGSKA (reference sequence). CDR3 nucleotides: TGCAGTGCTAGACGGACAGGTAGTCAGCCCCAGCATTTT. This gives the protein CSARRTGSQPQHF.

This clonotype was seen at least ten times. V gene TRBV3-1 combines with J gene TRBJ2-7; the match to TRBD2 covers 10 bases. Germline CDR1 reads LGHDT; CDR2 reads YNNKEL (reference sequence). V lost 0 bases, J lost 3 bases, and 8 bases stayed unmatched. The CDR3 is 17 amino acids. The DNA for the CDR3 is TGTGCCAGCAGCCAAGACCCTAGCGGGGGACAAAGCTACGAGCAGTACTTC. Its protein product is CASSQDPSGGQSYEQYF.

The table lists this clonotype with many counts. The CDR3 DNA reads as TGTGCCAGCAGTTTTTCGACTAGCGGGAAAGAGACCCAGTACTTC. Translating gives CASSFSTSGKETQYF. The chain is built from TRBV28 and TRBJ2-5; TRBD2 matches at 11 bases. Trimming at V came to 3 bases and at J to 3 bases, leaving 3 bases not matched to a gene. In germline, CDR1 is MDHEN, CDR2 SYDVKM. The CDR3 runs to 15 residues.

This clonotype has at least ten counts. CDR3 sequence: CASSLIGLLGGIDYEQYF. CDR3 sequence (DNA): TGTGCCAGCAGTTTGATCGGCCTACTAGGCGGCATTGACTACGAGCAGTACTTC. V and J are TRBV28 and TRBJ2-7; D is perhaps TRBD2 (5 bases). The germline gives CDR1 MDHEN, CDR2 SYDVKM. V lost 3 bases, J lost 3 bases, and 24 bases lay in between. The CDR3 has 18 residues.

In its sample, this clonotype was seen many times. The chain joins TRBV7-2 to TRBJ1-5; D is ambiguous. This CDR3 is 14 amino acids long. Trimming removed 2 bases from V and 6 bases from J, with 11 bases in between. The germline V gene has CDR1 SGHTA and CDR2 FQGNSA. This CDR3 is CASSLSVAGQPQHF. CDR3 DNA sequence: TGTGCCAGCAGCTTATCGGTTGCGGGTCAGCCCCAGCATTTT.

This clonotype came up a few times. The chain recombines TRBV2 with TRBJ1-6, with D unresolved. Germline V gene data show CDR1 as SNHLY and CDR2 as FYNNEI. The CDR3 extends over 15 amino acids. Between the trimmed V and J ends, which lost 10 bases and 5 bases, there was a span of 18 bases. The DNA for the CDR3 is TGTGCCATTGAGGGTTCTAATTCCAATAATTCACCCCTCCACTTT. It codes for CAIEGSNSNNSPLHF.

V usage is TRBV5-4 and J usage is TRBJ2-1, with D perhaps matching TRBD1 or TRBD2 (7 bases each). The CDR3 spans 17 residues. Germline-derived CDR1 and CDR2 are SGHNT and YYREEE (reference sequence). V lost 2 bases and J lost 3, with 18 bases in between. As DNA, the CDR3 is TGTGCCAGCAGCTTAATTTCAGGGGGGGCCTTCTACAATGAGCAGTTCTTC. Translation: CASSLISGGAFYNEQFF.

This clonotype was recorded many times. The chain has TRBV6-2 or TRBV6-3 and TRBJ2-1, with D perhaps assigned TRBD1 or TRBD2 (7 bases each). V was cut by 10 bases and J by 2 bases, with 15 bases left in between. This CDR3 has 14 amino acids. Germline assignment: CDR1 MNHEY and CDR2 SVGEGT. Written as DNA, the CDR3 is TGTGCCACCAGGGGGGGGGCTACCTACAATGAGCAGTTCTTC. Its protein product is CATRGGATYNEQFF.

This clonotype was recorded many times. This chain joins TRBV13 and TRBJ1-1; 10 nucleotides align to TRBD1. The CDR3 spans 15 residues. With 1 base clipped from V and 4 bases from J, the junction kept 3 bases outside the gene matches. Germline CDR1 PRHDT, CDR2 FYEKMQ (reference sequence). CDR3 amino acids: CASSLETGGGTEAFF. Here the CDR3 DNA reads TGTGCCAGCAGCTTAGAGACAGGGGGCGGCACTGAAGCTTTCTTT.

This clonotype was observed many times. The gene calls are TRBV23-1 and TRBJ2-3; 14 bases are a match to TRBD2. TRBV23-1 is labeled an ORF, and its function is uncertain. The CDR3 covers 15 residues. Unmatched junction bases numbered 7, after V lost 7 bases and J lost 7 bases. CDR3 residues: CASNPTSGGANTQYF. DNA of the CDR3: TGCGCCAGCAACCCGACTAGCGGGGGGGCTAATACGCAGTATTTT.

This clonotype occurred many times. J is TRBJ1-1 and V is TRBV5-1; D call uncertain. Germline CDR1 and CDR2: SGHRS and YFSETQ. Trimming took 0 bases from V and 0 from J, leaving 9 bases between them. CDR3 length: 15 residues. The CDR3 loop is CASSLETDMNTEAFF. The CDR3, as DNA: TGCGCCAGCAGCTTGGAAACAGACATGAACACTGAAGCTTTCTTT.

This clonotype came up many times. The chain joins TRBV11-2 to TRBJ2-5, with D possibly called TRBD1 or TRBD2 (5 bases each). The CDR3 covers 15 residues. The germline gives CDR1 SGHAT, CDR2 FQNNGV. V was cut by 5 bases and J by 2 bases, with 15 bases left in between. In DNA form, the CDR3 reads TGTGCCAGCAGCACCGGGACGGGACGACAAGAGACCCAGTACTTC. Its translation: CASSTGTGRQETQYF.

The rearrangement joins TRBV7-3 to TRBJ2-7; TRBD2 aligns across 10 bases. The CDR3 has 14 residues. J was trimmed by 3 bases and V by 6 bases; bases with no gene match: 5. Germline CDR1 reads SGHTA; CDR2 reads FQGTGA. The CDR3 DNA reads as TGTGCCAGCAGTCTAGCGGGAGTTGTCTACGAGCAGTACTTC. It encodes CASSLAGVVYEQYF. The full variable domain, completed using reference TRBV7-3 and TRBJ2-7, is GAGVSQTPSNKVTEKGKYVELRCDPISGHTALYWYRQSLGQGPEFLIYFQGTGAADDSGLPNDRFFAVRPEGSVSTLKIQRTERGDSAVYLCASSLAGVVYEQYFGPGTRLTVT.